This T cell receptor (beta chain) appears in the sequencing data of a study of blood T cells in healthy people across ages. CDR1 SGHDN and CDR2 FVKESK come from the germline V gene. The CDR3 runs 13 residues. V was shortened by 2 bases and J by 9 bases, with 13 bases between the two germline ends. Every sample gave at least 6 micrograms of total RNA when it was extracted. In this sample, this clonotype turned up a few times. What it binds is not known. A second 7 to 11 cycle PCR used barcoded and J-beta primers. TCRdb analysed the 5' RACE reads with MiXCR anew, one entry per CDR3 protein. This table holds more than 900,000 distinct CDR3 sequences, under 30% found once. Study results and limitations: Diversity was higher, and naive CD4+ cells more numerous, in long-lived donors than in aged donors.

Separately, the same data were catalogued under a study of T cells of mothers and their children.

The V and J genes are TRBV14 and TRBJ2-5, with TRBD1 as a possible D gene (6 bases). This receptor was obtained from a girl aged 2 to 9 in good health. Sequenced sample: blood. The CDR3 nucleotides are TGTGCCAGCAGCCAACAAATTGAGGGGGCCCAGTACTTC. Its protein product is CASSQQIEGAQYF. Variable domain in full (rest from reference TRBV14 and TRBJ2-5): EAGVTQFPSHSVIEKGQTVTLRCDPISGHDNLYWYRRVMGKEIKFLLHFVKESKQDESGMPNNRFLAERTGGTYSTLKVQPAELEDSGVYFCASSQQIEGAQYFGPGTRLLVL.